The clone carrying this T cell receptor (beta chain) has ten or more counts. Its matching antigen is unknown. The source of the sample is a study of identical twins. A universal primer site was added by template switching, and unique molecular identifiers were carried by the cDNA. TCRdb re-called the 5' RACE reads through MiXCR, storing one row per CDR3 protein. The sample yields some 710,000 distinct CDR3 sequences, approximately 6% seen once. General study results and limits: High-abundance cord blood beta clonotypes had fewer insertions; memory repertoires showed none. Cross-sectional statistics, not tracking of the same donors, supported the conclusions. Low generation probability was overrepresented in out-of-frame alpha sequences shared by twins.

The CDR3 runs 15 residues. Germline V gives CDR1 SGHRS, CDR2 YFSETQ. V was pared by 0 bases and J by 8 bases, with 15 bases between. V usage is TRBV5-1 and J usage is TRBJ2-1, with TRBD1 as a possible D gene (6 bases). The origin of this receptor is a man aged 18 to 29 in good health. The sample comprised naive T cells sorted from blood. CDR3 nucleotides: TGCGCCAGCAGCTTGGCCAGCTCAGGGGTGGATGAGCAGTTCTTC. Encoded protein: CASSLASSGVDEQFF.